This is a list of T cell receptor beta chains from one sample in a study of T cell responses to AZD1222 COVID-19 vaccine. Some clones are missing from TCRdb's copy, which holds only in-frame ones; the method was immunoSEQ multiplex PCR. The sample holds 140,000 to 150,000 clones, around four fifths seen once. This specimen was peripheral blood, taken on day 0 of MenACWY control vaccination. The receptors here all came from an adult in good health. The CDR3 runs from the conserved cysteine through the conserved F or W. A D gene is named only where the DNA matches it firmly. Clone size is given for some rows only: seen once, a few or many times, or a class if the clone is expanded.

J: TRBJ2-7; D: TRBD1; V: TRBV7-9; size: NA; DNA: TGTGCCAGCAGCTTCAGGGCAGGGGGCCACTACGAGCAGTACTTC; CDR3: CASSFRAGGHYEQYF
J: TRBJ1-2; D: NA; V: TRBV11-1; size: once; DNA: TGTGCCAGCAGCGCGGAAGTTAGAGCCACCTTC; CDR3: CASSAEVRATF
J: TRBJ1-2; D: NA; V: TRBV2; size: NA; DNA: TGTGCCAGCAGTGAAGCGGGGGATCCATTCCCCTATGGCTACACCTTC; CDR3: CASSEAGDPFPYGYTF
J: TRBJ1-2; D: NA; V: TRBV27; size: NA; DNA: TGTGCCAGCAGTTTTGGGACTGACTATGGCTACACCTTC; CDR3: CASSFGTDYGYTF
J: TRBJ2-3; D: TRBD2; V: TRBV13; size: once; DNA: TGTGCCAGCAGCTTCCGACAGCGGGACGAGGGCACAGATACGCAGTATTTT; CDR3: CASSFRQRDEGTDTQYF
J: TRBJ1-5; D: NA; V: TRBV7-9; size: NA; DNA: TGTGCCAGCAGCTCCGCCGTAGGTCAGCCCCAGCATTTT; CDR3: CASSSAVGQPQHF
J: TRBJ2-1; D: NA; V: TRBV9; size: NA; DNA: TGTGCCAGCAGTCCCGGAAGGGGGGGGTTCGATGAGCAGTTCTTC; CDR3: CASSPGRGGFDEQFF
J: TRBJ1-2; D: NA; V: TRBV3-1/TRBV3-2; size: few; DNA: TGTGCCAGCAGCCCCACGATGGGGAACTATGGCTACACCTTC; CDR3: CASSPTMGNYGYTF
J: TRBJ1-5; D: NA; V: TRBV12-3/TRBV12-4; size: NA; DNA: TGTGCCAGCAGTCTGCTCAATCAGCCCCAGCATTTT; CDR3: CASSLLNQPQHF
J: TRBJ1-2; D: NA; V: TRBV29-1; size: NA; DNA: TGCAGCGTGTTGTCCGTTACACCGAGGGACTATGGCTACACCTTC; CDR3: CSVLSVTPRDYGYTF
J: TRBJ2-1; D: TRBD2; V: TRBV6-5; size: NA; DNA: TGTGCCAGCAGTTACGAAAGCGGGGGGGCAGGTGAGCAGTTCTTC; CDR3: CASSYESGGAGEQFF
J: TRBJ1-5; D: NA; V: TRBV4-1; size: NA; DNA: TGCGCCAGCAGCCTGGAGACTTATAGCAATCAGCCCCAGCATTTT; CDR3: CASSLETYSNQPQHF
J: TRBJ1-4; D: TRBD1; V: TRBV5-1; size: few; DNA: TGCGCCAGCAGCCAGGGACAGGGCTATAATGAAAAACTGTTTTTT; CDR3: CASSQGQGYNEKLFF
J: TRBJ1-6; D: NA; V: TRBV4-1; size: few; DNA: TGCGCCAGCAGCTCGTGGGAGAATAATTCACCCCTCCACTTT; CDR3: CASSSWENNSPLHF
J: TRBJ1-5; D: NA; V: TRBV4-1; size: NA; DNA: TGCGCCAGCAGCCAAGAGAACAGACCGCCCCAGCATTTT; CDR3: CASSQENRPPQHF
J: TRBJ1-5; D: NA; V: TRBV5-1; size: NA; DNA: TGCGCCAGCACCCCCGGGGACGGGCAGCCCCAGCATTTT; CDR3: CASTPGDGQPQHF
J: TRBJ1-1; D: NA; V: TRBV15; size: NA; DNA: TGTGCCACCAGCAGATTCTCTGGGGCGGGGGGAGGCGAAGCTTTCTTT; CDR3: CATSRFSGAGGGEAFF
J: TRBJ2-1; D: TRBD1; V: TRBV5-6; size: NA; DNA: TGTGCCAGCAGCTTGAACAGGGGGTCCTACAATGAGCAGTTCTTC; CDR3: CASSLNRGSYNEQFF
J: TRBJ2-5; D: NA; V: TRBV7-3; size: NA; DNA: TGTGCCAGCAGCTTGGGCACTAAAGAGACCCAGTACTTC; CDR3: CASSLGTKETQYF
J: TRBJ2-3; D: TRBD1; V: TRBV24-1; size: once; DNA: TGTGCCACCAGTCGGACAGGGCGAACAGATACGCAGTATTTT; CDR3: CATSRTGRTDTQYF
J: TRBJ2-3; D: TRBD2; V: TRBV2; size: once; DNA: TGTGCCAGCAGAGGCGGGGGGGCCACAGATACGCAGTATTTT; CDR3: CASRGGGATDTQYF
J: TRBJ1-2; D: NA; V: TRBV5-4; size: NA; DNA: TGTGCCAGCAGCTCGGGGAACTATGGCTACACCTTC; CDR3: CASSSGNYGYTF
J: TRBJ1-2; D: NA; V: TRBV6-1; size: NA; DNA: TGTGCCAGCAGTGAATCTGGAGGGGATGGCTACACCTTC; CDR3: CASSESGGDGYTF
J: TRBJ1-5; D: TRBD1; V: TRBV19; size: NA; DNA: TGTGCCAGTAGTATAGGGACAGGGATGAGCAATCAGCCCCAGCATTTT; CDR3: CASSIGTGMSNQPQHF
J: TRBJ2-3; D: NA; V: TRBV5-5; size: NA; DNA: TGTGCCAGCAGCTTGGGGGCCAGTTTGACGACAGATACGCAGTATTTT; CDR3: CASSLGASLTTDTQYF